Following are 27 T cell receptor beta chains from one sample sequenced in a study of blood T cell repertoires in COVID-19. Libraries were prepared by immunoSEQ multiplex PCR; TCRdb keeps only in-frame clonotypes and omits some of them. This repertoire shows roughly 83,000 clones, more than 70% found once; its top ten account for roughly 8%. The sample comprised peripheral blood. The origin of the receptors is a man in his forties or fifties with active COVID-19.

The V and J genes are TRBV19 and TRBJ2-2, with 9 bases matching TRBD1. The germline V gene has CDR1 LNHDA and CDR2 SQIVND (reference sequence). This CDR3 comprises 15 residues. V was clipped by 4 bases and J by 3 bases; unmatched bases: 3. CDR3 sequence: CASSNRQGDTGELFF. CDR3 bases: TGTGCCAGTAGTAATCGACAGGGGGACACCGGGGAGCTGTTTTTT.

J is TRBJ1-1 and V is TRBV5-1; TRBD1 is a possible D gene (6 bases). Trimming pared 4 bases from V and 4 bases from J, leaving 17 bases between. The germline CDR1 and CDR2 sequences are SGHRS and YFSETQ. This CDR3 region has 15 residues. The CDR3 DNA is TGCGCCAGCAGCCTGCTACAGGGCAGCGGCACTGAAGCTTTCTTT. Translation gives CASSLLQGSGTEAFF.

This clone was picked up one time. The V gene is TRBV18, the J gene TRBJ2-5, with D possibly matching TRBD1 (6 bases). This CDR3 comprises 14 residues. Trimming pared 2 bases from V and 1 base from J, leaving 8 bases between. Looked up from germline, CDR1 is KGHSH and CDR2 is LQKENI. Written as DNA, the CDR3 is TGTGCCAGCTCACCAACAGGGCGCCAAGAGACCCAGTACTTC. This codes for CASSPTGRQETQYF.

This chain links TRBV6-2 or TRBV6-3 with TRBJ1-1; no firm D call. V lost 0 bases and J lost 0, with 11 bases in between. Germline V gene sequence: CDR1 MNHEY, CDR2 SVGEGT. This CDR3 has 16 residues. Here the CDR3 reads CASSYSITVMNTEAFF. The CDR3 DNA reads TGTGCCAGCAGTTACTCGATCACGGTGATGAACACTGAAGCTTTCTTT.

Points on this clone: Germline and junction disagree at one end, which may indicate a read error. The rearrangement links TRBV25-1 to TRBJ1-6, with D hard to call. The germline CDR1 and CDR2 sequences are MGHDK and SYGVNS. The CDR3 has 14 amino acids. In nucleotides, the CDR3 is TGTGCCAGCAGTGAACCGCACGGTAATACACCCCTCCACTTT. It yields the protein CASSEPHGNTPLHF. The entire variable domain, with the rest obtained from reference TRBV25-1 and TRBJ1-6, is as follows: EADIYQTPRYLVIGTGKKITLECSQTMGHDKMYWYQQDPGMELHLIHYSYGVNSTEKGDLSSESTVSRIRTEHFPLTLESARPSHTSQYLCASSEPHGNTPLHFGNGTRLTVT.

V is TRBV28 and J is TRBJ2-6, with 9 bases that match TRBD1. Germline values: CDR1 MDHEN, CDR2 SYDVKM. The CDR3 is 20 amino acids. The J segment lost 2 bases and the V segment lost 0 bases, leaving 11 bases of the junction unmatched. CDR3: CASSLCFRTGAKAGANVLTF. CDR3 DNA: TGTGCCAGCAGTTTATGCTTTCGGACAGGGGCAAAGGCTGGGGCCAACGTCCTGACTTTC. Complete variable domain (other parts from reference TRBV28 and TRBJ2-6): DVKVTQSSRYLVKRTGEKVFLECVQDMDHENMFWYRQDPGLGLRLIYFSYDVKMKEKGDIPEGYSVSREKKERFSLILESASTNQTSMYLCASSLCFRTGAKAGANVLTFGAGSRLTVL.

The chain uses TRBV9 and TRBJ2-3; D might be TRBD2 (5 bases). Germline CDR1 is SGDLS and CDR2 is YYNGEE. V was shortened by 3 bases and J by 1 base, with 18 bases between the two germline ends. The CDR3 has 17 residues. CDR3 in amino acids: CASSAGLFGSGTDTQYF. The DNA for the CDR3 is TGTGCCAGCAGCGCCGGACTTTTCGGGTCGGGCACAGATACGCAGTATTTT.

This clone has only one observation. The J gene is TRBJ2-7, the V gene TRBV14; 8 nucleotides align to TRBD1. Trimming cost V 0 bases and J 4 bases; bases outside gene matches: 5. Per germline, CDR1 SGHDN and CDR2 FVKESK. The CDR3 is 15 residues long. For the CDR3, the DNA is TGTGCCAGCAGCCAAGAATCGGACAGGGAATACGAGCAGTACTTC. It translates to CASSQESDREYEQYF.

The V gene is TRBV28, the J gene TRBJ1-2, with 7 bases lining up with TRBD1. CDR1 and CDR2 from the germline V gene are MDHEN and SYDVKM. With V trimmed by 6 bases and J by 3 bases, 4 bases remained unmatched. The CDR3 is 13 amino acids. CDR3 sequence: CASSRGSHYGYTF. CDR3 nucleotides: TGTGCCAGCAGCAGGGGGTCACACTATGGCTACACCTTC.

Note on this clone: This specimen includes other DNA sequences encoding the same CDR3. The J gene is TRBJ2-1, the V gene TRBV4-2; TRBD2 matches at 12 bases. Germline lookup yields CDR1 LGHNA and CDR2 YNFKEQ. The CDR3 length is 16 residues. V dropped 0 bases and J dropped 4; count of bases not matched to a gene: 1. In DNA form, the CDR3 reads TGTGCCAGCAGCCAAGATGGGACTAGCGGGTACAATGAGCAGTTCTTC. Its translation: CASSQDGTSGYNEQFF.

The V gene is TRBV18, the J gene TRBJ1-6, with D unclear. Trimming stripped 0 bases from V and 7 bases from J, with 16 bases between. The CDR3 has 17 residues. Germline V gene sequence: CDR1 KGHSH, CDR2 LQKENI. The CDR3 protein is CASSPPSQRAENSPLHF. The CDR3, as DNA: TGTGCCAGCTCACCACCGTCCCAGCGGGCGGAGAATTCACCCCTCCACTTT.

V is TRBV7-9 and J is TRBJ1-4, with a tentative D call TRBD1 (6 bases). Germline CDR1 SEHNR, CDR2 FQNEAQ (reference sequence). Deletions cut 6 bases from V and 8 bases from J, with 25 bases between. This CDR3 spans 17 amino acids. CDR3 DNA: TGTGCCAGCAGTTCAAACTTACAGGGCCTGCTTTTCGAAAAACTGTTTTTT. Its protein product is CASSSNLQGLLFEKLFF.

The genes are TRBV29-1 and TRBJ2-2; a possible D gene is TRBD1 (6 bases). V gave up 5 bases and J gave up 1 base, with 11 bases separating them. Germline V gene sequence: CDR1 SQVTM, CDR2 ANQGSEA. This CDR3 has 14 amino acids. Here the CDR3 DNA reads TGCAGCGTTAGGGACATAGTGAACACCGGGGAGCTGTTTTTT. It encodes CSVRDIVNTGELFF.

CDR3 nucleotide sequence: TGCAGCGTTCGTGGGGTGATGACAGGGGAGACCTACGAGCAGTACTTC. Translation gives CSVRGVMTGETYEQYF. The chain employs TRBV29-1 and TRBJ2-7; 8 bases align to TRBD1. V lost 5 bases, J lost 2 bases, and 14 bases stayed unmatched. The germline V gene has CDR1 SQVTM and CDR2 ANQGSEA. The CDR3 has 16 amino acids.

The CDR3 spells CASRSSPGLAQYF. The CDR3 DNA sequence: TGTGCCAGCAGATCATCACCGGGACTAGCCCAGTACTTC. This chain joins TRBV11-2 and TRBJ2-5; 8 nucleotides agree with TRBD2. The CDR3 length is 13 residues. V dropped 6 bases and J dropped 9; count of bases not matched to a gene: 9. In germline, CDR1 is SGHAT, CDR2 FQNNGV.

The chain employs TRBV7-3 and TRBJ2-3; 11 positions match TRBD2. With V trimmed by 2 bases and J by 6 bases, 4 bases remained unmatched. The CDR3 totals 15 residues. Looked up from germline, CDR1 is SGHTA and CDR2 is FQGTGA. CDR3 protein: CASSLGASGRDTQYF. CDR3 in DNA: TGTGCCAGCAGCTTAGGCGCTAGCGGGAGGGATACGCAGTATTTT.

V is TRBV30 and J is TRBJ2-1; 9 nucleotides line up with TRBD1. The length of the CDR3 is 13 residues. Germline V gives CDR1 GTSNPN, CDR2 SVGIG (reference sequence). The V segment lost 0 bases and the J segment 7 bases; nucleotides outside the gene matches: 1. DNA of the CDR3: TGTGCCTGGAGTGTACAGGGGGCAAATGAGCAGTTCTTC. It encodes CAWSVQGANEQFF.

The chain employs TRBV6-5 and TRBJ2-3; D not certain. Looked up from germline, CDR1 is MNHEY and CDR2 is SVGAGI. This CDR3 spans 14 amino acids. The V end lost 3 bases, the J end lost 0 bases, and 7 bases lay between the germline ends. This CDR3 is CASSYPVSTDTQYF. The CDR3 DNA reads TGTGCCAGCAGTTATCCCGTAAGCACAGATACGCAGTATTTT.

This clone was seen only a few times. The gene calls are TRBV28 and TRBJ2-2; 8 positions match TRBD1. The CDR3 has 17 amino acids. CDR1 is MDHEN, CDR2 SYDVKM, per germline. Trimming took 3 bases from V and 3 from J; bases not matched to a gene: 9. The CDR3 DNA sequence: TGTGCCAGCAGTTTGTACACAGGGGGTCGGGACACCGGGGAGCTGTTTTTT. Protein product: CASSLYTGGRDTGELFF.

This clone was detected once. V and J are TRBV5-1 and TRBJ1-1; D remains ambiguous. This CDR3 contains 13 residues. V was pared by 3 bases and J by 4 bases, with 10 bases between. The V gene's germline CDR1 is SGHRS and CDR2 YFSETQ. CDR3 in amino acids: CASSSYGVTEAFF. The CDR3 DNA follows: TGCGCCAGCAGCTCCTACGGTGTCACTGAAGCTTTCTTT.

This clone was detected only once. This chain uses TRBV7-9 with TRBJ1-2; D gene ambiguous. With 0 bases removed from V and 4 bases from J, the gap between germline ends came to 6 bases. The CDR3 covers 13 residues. Germline loops: CDR1 SEHNR, CDR2 FQNEAQ (reference sequence). CDR3 amino acids: CASSLAGSYGYTF. The DNA for the CDR3 is TGTGCCAGCAGCTTAGCGGGGAGCTATGGCTACACCTTC.

This chain joins TRBV27 and TRBJ2-3; 9 nucleotides agree with TRBD1. The CDR3 sequence is 14 residues long. The ends lost 5 bases at V and 9 bases at J; junction bases unmatched: 9. Germline values: CDR1 MNHEY, CDR2 SMNVEV (reference sequence). CDR3 sequence: CASSRDRGINTQYF. The CDR3 bases are TGTGCCAGCAGTAGAGACAGGGGGATAAACACGCAGTATTTT.

V gene TRBV4-2 combines with J gene TRBJ1-2, with unresolved D. The germline V and J ends were trimmed by 0 bases and 8 bases, with 10 bases remaining between them. Per the germline V gene, CDR1 is LGHNA and CDR2 is YNFKEQ. The CDR3 extends over 13 amino acids. The CDR3 loop reads CASSQDRAGGYTF. In nucleotides, the CDR3 is TGTGCCAGCAGCCAAGATCGGGCGGGAGGCTACACCTTC.

The chain employs TRBV11-2 and TRBJ1-1; possible D gene TRBD1, 5 bases. Trimming removed 2 bases from V and 4 bases from J, with 20 bases in between. The CDR3 sequence is 17 residues long. Germline V lookup: CDR1 SGHAT, CDR2 FQNNGV. Here the CDR3 DNA reads TGTGCCAGCAGCTTAACTGCGACAGTATCATTGGCCACTGAAGCTTTCTTT. Translation gives CASSLTATVSLATEAFF.

This chain connects TRBV5-1 to TRBJ2-5; no clear D gene. The V gene's germline CDR1 is SGHRS and CDR2 YFSETQ. V lost 2 bases to trimming and J lost 1 base, with 9 bases between them. This CDR3 spans 14 amino acids. CDR3 region: CASSLSSAQETQYF. CDR3 in DNA: TGCGCCAGCAGCTTATCAAGCGCCCAAGAGACCCAGTACTTC.

The rearrangement uses TRBV29-1 and TRBJ2-3; TRBD1 matches at 8 bases. CDR3 size: 15 residues. V gave up 7 bases and J gave up 10 bases; unmatched junction bases: 19. CDR1 is SQVTM, CDR2 ANQGSEA, per germline. The CDR3 region is CSAHQSAGGAMAQYF. As DNA, the CDR3 is TGCAGCGCTCACCAGTCGGCAGGGGGCGCGATGGCGCAGTATTTT.

The gene calls are TRBV24-1 and TRBJ2-5, with D perhaps TRBD2 (5 bases). CDR1 and CDR2 (germline): KGHDR, SFDVKD. V dropped 3 bases and J dropped 5 bases, with 15 bases sitting between them. This CDR3 comprises 15 residues. DNA for the CDR3: TGTGCCACCAGTGATCCGCGGAGGAGCCGGGAGACCCAGTACTTC. Amino acids: CATSDPRRSRETQYF.